These T cell receptor beta chains were read from a single sample in a study of blood T cell repertoires in COVID-19. Repertoires were generated with immunoSEQ multiplex PCR, while TCRdb's copy carries only in-frame clones and drops some. The table shows 120,000 to 150,000 clones, with about 91% occurring only once. Sequencing used peripheral blood. The receptors stem from a human donor in a cohort sampled during active COVID-19. The CDR3 runs from the conserved cysteine through the conserved F or W. The order of the fields is V gene, D gene, J gene, clone size, CDR3 DNA, CDR3 protein. D genes are given only for firm matches. Clone size, where shown, is once, few, many, or a class for clones that have expanded.

V: TRBV5-4; D: TRBD1; J: TRBJ2-7; size: .; DNA: TGTGCCAGCAGCCGGGGACAGGGCCCCTACGAGCAGTACTTC; CDR3: CASSRGQGPYEQYF
V: TRBV15; D: TRBD2; J: TRBJ2-1; size: .; DNA: TGTGCCACCAGCAGAGATCATCACGGGGGGAGAATTGAGCAGTTCTTC; CDR3: CATSRDHHGGRIEQFF
V: TRBV10-3; D: .; J: TRBJ1-5; size: .; DNA: TGTGCCAAAGGCAGGGAAAGCAATCAGCCCCAGCATTTT; CDR3: CAKGRESNQPQHF
V: TRBV4-1; D: .; J: TRBJ1-2; size: .; DNA: TGCGCCAGCAGCCAAGAGGGGCCGGTCTATGGCTACACCTTC; CDR3: CASSQEGPVYGYTF
V: TRBV19; D: TRBD1; J: TRBJ1-2; size: .; DNA: TGTGCCAGTATACAGGGGGACTATGGCTACACCTTC; CDR3: CASIQGDYGYTF
V: TRBV4-1; D: TRBD1; J: TRBJ2-5; size: .; DNA: TGCGCCAGCAGCCAAGTCGGGACAGCTCAAGAGACCCAGTACTTC; CDR3: CASSQVGTAQETQYF
V: TRBV6-5; D: .; J: TRBJ1-2; size: .; DNA: TGTGCCAGCAGGAGGGACACCGTCCCCGGCTACACCTTC; CDR3: CASRRDTVPGYTF
V: TRBV5-1; D: TRBD2; J: TRBJ2-5; size: .; DNA: TGCGCCAGCAGCTTGGGGGGAGGGGAGACCCAGTACTTC; CDR3: CASSLGGGETQYF
V: TRBV5-4; D: TRBD2; J: TRBJ2-1; size: .; DNA: TGTGCCAGCAGCTTGGGGGGCGGGAGAAATGAGCAGTTCTTC; CDR3: CASSLGGGRNEQFF
V: TRBV6-2/TRBV6-3; D: .; J: TRBJ2-3; size: .; DNA: TGTGCCAGCAGTTACCCACCGCCCAGTACGCAGTATTTT; CDR3: CASSYPPPSTQYF
V: TRBV2; D: TRBD2; J: TRBJ2-1; size: .; DNA: TGTGCCAGCAGCAGAGCAAGCAGACTAGCGTCGAGCTCCTACAATGAGCAGTTCTTC; CDR3: CASSRASRLASSSYNEQFF
V: TRBV19; D: TRBD1; J: TRBJ2-5; size: .; DNA: TGTGCCAGTAGTACCGCACAGGGGGAAGGGACCCAGTACTTC; CDR3: CASSTAQGEGTQYF
V: TRBV4-1; D: .; J: TRBJ2-5; size: .; DNA: TGCGCCAGCAGCCGGTTTGGGACTCGCCAAGAGACCCAGTACTTC; CDR3: CASSRFGTRQETQYF
V: TRBV25-1; D: .; J: TRBJ1-1; size: .; DNA: TGTGCCAGCCTTTGGAACACTGAAGCTTTCTTT; CDR3: CASLWNTEAFF
V: TRBV25-1; D: TRBD1; J: TRBJ1-1; size: few; DNA: TGTGCCAGCAGCTCGTCCGGGACAGGACAACGAAACACTGAAGCTTTCTTT; CDR3: CASSSSGTGQRNTEAFF
V: TRBV3-1/TRBV3-2; D: TRBD2; J: TRBJ2-5; size: .; DNA: TGTGCCAGCAGCCAATCGCGGGGGGGCGAAGAGACCCAGTACTTC; CDR3: CASSQSRGGEETQYF
V: TRBV6-6; D: TRBD1; J: TRBJ1-6; size: .; DNA: TGTGCCAGCAGGGACGGCAGGGGGCTAGGTTCACCCCTCCACTTT; CDR3: CASRDGRGLGSPLHF
V: TRBV7-6; D: TRBD2; J: TRBJ2-1; size: .; DNA: TGTGCCAGCAGCTCCCTAGCGGGGGGCCCCAATGAGCAGTTCTTC; CDR3: CASSSLAGGPNEQFF
V: TRBV6-6; D: TRBD1; J: TRBJ2-1; size: few; DNA: TGTGCCAGCAGCTCCCCCGGGACAGGCAACAATGAGCAGTTCTTC; CDR3: CASSSPGTGNNEQFF
V: TRBV5-4; D: TRBD1; J: TRBJ2-5; size: .; DNA: TGTGCCAGCAGCTTGCCCGGGACAGGGACCGAGACCCAGTACTTC; CDR3: CASSLPGTGTETQYF
V: TRBV6-5; D: TRBD1; J: TRBJ2-7; size: once; DNA: TGTGCCGTCGACAGGGGGCCCGAGCAGTACTTC; CDR3: CAVDRGPEQYF
V: TRBV6-5; D: .; J: TRBJ1-1; size: .; DNA: TGTGCCAGCAGTTACTCGAGGCGGGTGGGCACTGAAGCTTTCTTT; CDR3: CASSYSRRVGTEAFF
V: TRBV18; D: TRBD1; J: TRBJ2-3; size: .; DNA: TGTGCCAGCTCACCCGGACAGGGCGGGGCAGATACGCAGTATTTT; CDR3: CASSPGQGGADTQYF
V: TRBV4-3; D: TRBD2; J: TRBJ2-3; size: .; DNA: TGCGCCAGCAGCCAAGTTCTAGCGGGGACCACAGATACGCAGTATTTT; CDR3: CASSQVLAGTTDTQYF
V: TRBV12-3/TRBV12-4; D: .; J: TRBJ2-4; size: .; DNA: TGTGCCAGCAGCCAAGAAGAGAACATTCAGTACTTC; CDR3: CASSQEENIQYF
V: TRBV7-2; D: .; J: TRBJ2-5; size: .; DNA: TGTGCCAGCAGCCCCACGGGGATAGCTTCAACAGAGACCCAGTACTTC; CDR3: CASSPTGIASTETQYF
V: TRBV7-6; D: TRBD1; J: TRBJ1-1; size: .; DNA: TGTGCCAGCAGCTTTAGGGGGCTGAGCACTGAAGCTTTCTTT; CDR3: CASSFRGLSTEAFF
V: TRBV7-6; D: TRBD1; J: TRBJ2-4; size: .; DNA: TGTGCCAGCAGCCCCCTTTACCGGGACAGTGGCAAAAACATTCAGTACTTC; CDR3: CASSPLYRDSGKNIQYF
V: TRBV13; D: .; J: TRBJ1-3; size: .; DNA: TGTGCCAGCAGCTTAGGGTACAGGGAGGGAAACACCATATATTTT; CDR3: CASSLGYREGNTIYF
V: TRBV19; D: TRBD1; J: TRBJ1-5; size: .; DNA: TGTGCCAGTAAGGCCTGGCAGGGGGCAGGACAGCCCCAGCATTTT; CDR3: CASKAWQGAGQPQHF
V: TRBV6-5; D: .; J: TRBJ1-4; size: once; DNA: TGTGCCAGCAGTCGCTCGGGGGCAACTAATGAAAAACTGTTTTTT; CDR3: CASSRSGATNEKLFF
V: TRBV5-1; D: .; J: TRBJ2-1; size: .; DNA: TGCGCCAGCAGCACCCGGGGAGGAAACAATGAGCAGTTCTTC; CDR3: CASSTRGGNNEQFF
V: TRBV4-3; D: TRBD1; J: TRBJ1-1; size: .; DNA: TGCGCCAGCAGCCAAGATGGAGGCAGGGGGCGCTACACTGAAGCTTTCTTT; CDR3: CASSQDGGRGRYTEAFF
V: TRBV2; D: TRBD1; J: TRBJ2-1; size: .; DNA: TGTGCCAGCAATATCGACAGGGGATCCTACAATGAGCAGTTCTTC; CDR3: CASNIDRGSYNEQFF
V: TRBV6-5; D: TRBD1; J: TRBJ2-5; size: .; DNA: TGTGCCAGCAAGCGCCTCGGGACAGGGAGTTCCAACTTC; CDR3: CASKRLGTGSSNF
V: TRBV5-1; D: .; J: TRBJ2-1; size: .; DNA: TGCGCCAGCAGCTTGGGAAACCTAAACAATGAGCAGTTCTTC; CDR3: CASSLGNLNNEQFF
V: TRBV2; D: TRBD2; J: TRBJ2-5; size: .; DNA: TGTGCCAGCAGTGCGATCGGGACTAGCGGGGGAGGCGAGACCCAGTACTTC; CDR3: CASSAIGTSGGGETQYF
V: TRBV2; D: .; J: TRBJ1-6; size: .; DNA: TGTGCCAGCAGTGATCTTGGGACACGACTCCACTTT; CDR3: CASSDLGTRLHF